Below, one TCR beta chain is given with its context. This entry comes from a study of control samples from healthy donors and cancer patients. V was clipped by 0 bases and J by 0 bases, with 6 bases between them. CDR3 size: 15 residues. Per the germline V gene, CDR1 is SGHDT and CDR2 is YYEEEE. Clones were read by immunoSEQ multiplex PCR, and TCRdb kept only the in-frame ones, dropping some. Of around 170,000 clones listed, around 90% are singletons. What was sequenced was blood. This chain joins TRBV5-6 and TRBJ2-2, with D hard to call. This clonotype was sampled from a woman in her twenties or thirties in good health. CDR3: CASSLDSPNTGELFF. The CDR3, as DNA: TGTGCCAGCAGCTTGGATTCTCCGAACACCGGGGAGCTGTTTTTT.